These T cell receptor beta chains were read from a single sample in a study of regulatory T cells in long-lasting Graves disease. One entry per CDR3 protein, called by TCRdb with MiXCR from the multiplex PCR reads. The profile covers more than 650,000 distinct CDR3 sequences, with 25% to 35% appearing a single time and 35% to 55% taken by the ten largest. The material was peripheral blood mononuclear cells (PBMCs), obtained when the disease was refractory, from a patient treated with antithyroid drugs. The receptors shown here come from a female donor with Graves disease. The conserved cysteine and the conserved F or W are not part of the CDR3 here. Each record gives: J gene, clone size, V gene, D gene, CDR3 length, CDR3 protein. D genes are given only for firm matches. Only some rows state a clone size, as once, few, many or a class for expanded clones.

j_call: TRBJ2-7
clone_size: few
v_call: TRBV4-1
d_call: TRBD2
cdr3_length: 13
cdr3_aa: ASSPGGLAGVEQY

j_call: TRBJ2-7
clone_size: -
v_call: TRBV27
d_call: -
cdr3_length: 13
cdr3_aa: ASSPMGRRRSEQY

j_call: TRBJ1-1
clone_size: few
v_call: TRBV29-1
d_call: TRBD1
cdr3_length: 10
cdr3_aa: SVEQGVTEAF

j_call: TRBJ1-1
clone_size: -
v_call: TRBV7-9
d_call: TRBD1
cdr3_length: 13
cdr3_aa: ASSLARGGPTEAF

j_call: TRBJ1-1
clone_size: -
v_call: TRBV5-1
d_call: -
cdr3_length: 11
cdr3_aa: ASSVGPVTEAF

j_call: TRBJ2-2
clone_size: few
v_call: TRBV29-1
d_call: TRBD2
cdr3_length: 12
cdr3_aa: SVDPSGITGELF

j_call: TRBJ1-3
clone_size: few
v_call: TRBV28
d_call: TRBD1
cdr3_length: 16
cdr3_aa: ASSLPPQGAWEGNTIY

j_call: TRBJ1-1
clone_size: -
v_call: TRBV5-6
d_call: -
cdr3_length: 11
cdr3_aa: ASSLAGRIEAF

j_call: TRBJ1-1
clone_size: -
v_call: TRBV20-1
d_call: TRBD1
cdr3_length: 14
cdr3_aa: SARLRDRGTNTEAF

j_call: TRBJ1-2
clone_size: few
v_call: TRBV20-1
d_call: TRBD1
cdr3_length: 13
cdr3_aa: SARDRGRSNYGYT

j_call: TRBJ1-3
clone_size: once
v_call: TRBV30
d_call: -
cdr3_length: 12
cdr3_aa: AWSAGSSGNTIY

j_call: TRBJ1-6
clone_size: -
v_call: TRBV7-9
d_call: -
cdr3_length: 13
cdr3_aa: ASSYRGTAGRPLH

j_call: TRBJ2-2
clone_size: -
v_call: TRBV9
d_call: -
cdr3_length: 11
cdr3_aa: ASGGRDTGELF

j_call: TRBJ1-5
clone_size: few
v_call: TRBV10-3
d_call: -
cdr3_length: 13
cdr3_aa: AISEFQGSNQPQH

j_call: TRBJ2-7
clone_size: many
v_call: TRBV6-2/TRBV6-3
d_call: TRBD2
cdr3_length: 17
cdr3_aa: ASSSRLAGLAASSYEQY

j_call: TRBJ2-5
clone_size: many
v_call: TRBV18
d_call: -
cdr3_length: 13
cdr3_aa: ASSPTRGIQKTQY

j_call: TRBJ2-7
clone_size: few
v_call: TRBV20-1
d_call: -
cdr3_length: 12
cdr3_aa: SASVTVSSYEQY

j_call: TRBJ2-1
clone_size: -
v_call: TRBV6-2/TRBV6-3
d_call: -
cdr3_length: 14
cdr3_aa: ASHSPADYPYNEQF

j_call: TRBJ1-1
clone_size: -
v_call: TRBV7-9
d_call: TRBD1
cdr3_length: 15
cdr3_aa: ASSHQDRGSRQAEAF

j_call: TRBJ1-2
clone_size: -
v_call: TRBV7-6
d_call: TRBD1
cdr3_length: 10
cdr3_aa: ASSPRQGGYT

j_call: TRBJ2-7
clone_size: few
v_call: TRBV12-3/TRBV12-4
d_call: -
cdr3_length: 10
cdr3_aa: ASSARGAGQY

j_call: TRBJ1-1
clone_size: -
v_call: TRBV12-5
d_call: -
cdr3_length: 12
cdr3_aa: ASGLSGGFSEAF

j_call: TRBJ1-3
clone_size: many
v_call: TRBV2
d_call: -
cdr3_length: 13
cdr3_aa: ASSENSVVGNTIY

j_call: TRBJ1-2
clone_size: -
v_call: TRBV29-1
d_call: -
cdr3_length: 13
cdr3_aa: SVEDLKGTNYGYT

j_call: TRBJ1-2
clone_size: -
v_call: TRBV25-1
d_call: -
cdr3_length: 10
cdr3_aa: ASRDSVRGYT

j_call: TRBJ2-5
clone_size: many
v_call: TRBV2
d_call: -
cdr3_length: 12
cdr3_aa: ASSERAEGETQY

j_call: TRBJ1-1
clone_size: -
v_call: TRBV20-1
d_call: -
cdr3_length: 11
cdr3_aa: SARAPGDTEAF

j_call: TRBJ2-7
clone_size: -
v_call: TRBV19
d_call: TRBD2
cdr3_length: 14
cdr3_aa: ASSPRLATHTYEQY

j_call: TRBJ2-7
clone_size: -
v_call: TRBV20-1
d_call: -
cdr3_length: 14
cdr3_aa: SARDPRGSYAYEQY

j_call: TRBJ2-5
clone_size: few
v_call: TRBV6-1
d_call: TRBD1
cdr3_length: 13
cdr3_aa: ASARQGVGQETQY

j_call: TRBJ1-1
clone_size: -
v_call: TRBV29-1
d_call: -
cdr3_length: 11
cdr3_aa: SVRRTLNTEAF

j_call: TRBJ2-7
clone_size: -
v_call: TRBV7-9
d_call: -
cdr3_length: 15
cdr3_aa: ASSLTARGRASYEQY

j_call: TRBJ1-2
clone_size: few
v_call: TRBV7-2
d_call: -
cdr3_length: 11
cdr3_aa: ASSTQTNYGYT

j_call: TRBJ1-5
clone_size: -
v_call: TRBV30
d_call: -
cdr3_length: 13
cdr3_aa: AWSVTGLLNQPQH

j_call: TRBJ2-7
clone_size: -
v_call: TRBV6-1
d_call: TRBD1
cdr3_length: 12
cdr3_aa: ASSKTTGFSEQY

j_call: TRBJ2-2
clone_size: few
v_call: TRBV13
d_call: -
cdr3_length: 12
cdr3_aa: ASSLLQETGELF

j_call: TRBJ1-1
clone_size: -
v_call: TRBV6-1
d_call: TRBD1
cdr3_length: 12
cdr3_aa: ATAGTGGPAEAF

j_call: TRBJ2-7
clone_size: -
v_call: TRBV5-6
d_call: -
cdr3_length: 13
cdr3_aa: ASSFQATSSYEQY

j_call: TRBJ2-5
clone_size: -
v_call: TRBV6-5
d_call: TRBD2
cdr3_length: 16
cdr3_aa: ASSYSSPPTSSGSTQY

j_call: TRBJ1-2
clone_size: few
v_call: TRBV28
d_call: TRBD1
cdr3_length: 14
cdr3_aa: ASSLRRQGGTYGYT

j_call: TRBJ1-1
clone_size: few
v_call: TRBV3-1
d_call: -
cdr3_length: 11
cdr3_aa: ASSPGIVTEAF

j_call: TRBJ1-1
clone_size: -
v_call: TRBV5-5
d_call: -
cdr3_length: 12
cdr3_aa: ASSLEYRQTEAF

j_call: TRBJ2-5
clone_size: many
v_call: TRBV28
d_call: -
cdr3_length: 12
cdr3_aa: ASSSAGRWETQY

j_call: TRBJ2-1
clone_size: few
v_call: TRBV20-1
d_call: TRBD2
cdr3_length: 13
cdr3_aa: SATKLAGHYNEQF

j_call: TRBJ1-2
clone_size: few
v_call: TRBV29-1
d_call: -
cdr3_length: 12
cdr3_aa: SVVKPEDNYGYT

j_call: TRBJ1-1
clone_size: few
v_call: TRBV5-1
d_call: -
cdr3_length: 14
cdr3_aa: ASSPDGGGGETEAF